This paragraph reports one T cell receptor (beta chain). What it recognizes is unknown. The sample belongs to a study of T cell responses to AZD1222 COVID-19 vaccine. General study points: The donor cohort was predominantly white British with a female majority, and clonal diversity may have been underestimated.

Using immunoSEQ multiplex PCR, the repertoire was profiled, and TCRdb retains in-frame clones only, with some absent. Among some 150,000 clones listed, 92% were seen once. CDR3 length: 13 residues. Per germline, CDR1 GTSNPN and CDR2 SVGIG (reference sequence). V shed 7 bases and J 7 bases; nucleotides not matched to a gene: 8. The chain uses TRBV30 and TRBJ2-2; 8 positions match TRBD1. The sequencing here drew on peripheral blood, taken 28 days after the second AZD1222 dose. The TCR originated in an adult who received the AZD1222 COVID-19 vaccine. Here the CDR3 DNA reads TGTGCCTCGACGGACAGGGTAAACGGGGAGCTGTTTTTT. Residues: CASTDRVNGELFF.